This T cell receptor (beta chain) originates from a study of T cell responses to AZD1222 COVID-19 vaccine. Study-wide context: The analysis combined second doses at about 4 or about 12 weeks.

Comment on this clone: What it binds is unknown.

Measured with immunoSEQ multiplex PCR; TCRdb has only the in-frame clones, and not every one. The repertoire consists of about 79,000 clones, with 75% to 85% occurring once and the leading ten covering roughly a fifth. Germline loops: CDR1 MNHEY, CDR2 SVGAGI. With 6 bases removed from V and 0 bases from J, the gap between germline ends came to 9 bases. The CDR3 sequence is 15 residues long. Regarding the study as a whole: The donor group comprised mostly white British people and more females; the analysis possibly underestimated clonal diversity.

The TCR sequence derives from an adult in good health. The starting material was peripheral blood, obtained on day 0 of AZD1222 vaccination. This chain uses TRBV6-5 with TRBJ1-6; D is unresolved. The CDR3 region is CASRTGSSYNSPLHF. In nucleotides, the CDR3 is TGTGCCAGCAGGACGGGGTCCTCCTATAATTCACCCCTCCACTTT.